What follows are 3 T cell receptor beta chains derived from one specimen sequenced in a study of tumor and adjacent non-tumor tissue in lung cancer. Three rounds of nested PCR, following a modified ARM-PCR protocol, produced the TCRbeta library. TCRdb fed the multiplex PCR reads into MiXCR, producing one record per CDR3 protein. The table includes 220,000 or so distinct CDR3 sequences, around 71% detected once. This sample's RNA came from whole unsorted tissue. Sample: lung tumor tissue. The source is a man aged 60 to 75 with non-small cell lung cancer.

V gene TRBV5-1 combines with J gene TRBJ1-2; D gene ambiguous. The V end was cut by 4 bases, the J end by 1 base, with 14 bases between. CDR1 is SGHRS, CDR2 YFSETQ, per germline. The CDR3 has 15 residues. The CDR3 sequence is CASSPAAQLNYGYTF. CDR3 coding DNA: TGCGCCAGCAGCCCGGCGGCGCAACTTAACTATGGCTACACCTTC.

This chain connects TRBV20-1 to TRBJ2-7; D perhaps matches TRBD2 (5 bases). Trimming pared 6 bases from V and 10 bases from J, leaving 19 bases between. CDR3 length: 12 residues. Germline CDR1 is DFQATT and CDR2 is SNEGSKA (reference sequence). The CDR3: CSAPDGVSKQYF. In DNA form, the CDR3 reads TGCAGTGCACCGGACGGGGTTAGCAAACAGTACTTC.

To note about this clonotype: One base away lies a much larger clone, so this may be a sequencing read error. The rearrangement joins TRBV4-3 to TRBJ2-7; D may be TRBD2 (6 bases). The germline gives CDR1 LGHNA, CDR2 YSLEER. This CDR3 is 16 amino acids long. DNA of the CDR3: TGCGTCAGCAGCCAAGATCTCGGGGGATGGGTCGACGAGCAGTACTTC. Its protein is CVSSQDLGGWVDEQYF.